The clone carrying this TCR beta chain was counted at least ten times. Its antigen remains unidentified. This specimen belongs to a study of blood T cells in healthy people across ages. Findings and caveats of the study: Age showed a roughly linear inverse relationship with TCR beta diversity per million T cells.

The length of the CDR3 is 15 residues. Trimming took 4 bases from V and 8 from J, leaving 20 bases between them. The authors ran a second PCR of about 7 to 11 cycles using a sample-barcoded 5' primer and a J-beta primer mix. From the 5' RACE reads, TCRdb called clonotypes with MiXCR, one entry per CDR3 protein. The sample includes some 1.5 million distinct CDR3 sequences, roughly 28% of them seen just once. The sample was blood. This sequence originates from a woman aged 30 to 39 in good health. This chain uses TRBV12-3 or TRBV12-4 with TRBJ1-2; the D gene is possibly TRBD1 (6 bases). The CDR3 DNA reads TGTGCCAGCAGTTCCCAGGTTTCGGCAGGGGACGGCTACACCTTC. This gives the protein CASSSQVSAGDGYTF.